This TCR beta chain was profiled in a study of blood T cell repertoires in COVID-19. Original processing methods: Reference gene primer amplification gave estimated nucleated cell counts. Libraries were prepared by immunoSEQ multiplex PCR; TCRdb keeps only in-frame clonotypes and omits some of them. That table supplies the V and J calls and clone size; D and trimming were determined from the DNA. The sample records roughly 180,000 clones, about 82% being singletons. With 5 bases clipped from V and 0 bases from J, the junction kept 6 bases outside the gene matches. This CDR3 has 16 residues. CDR1 SEHNR and CDR2 FQNEAQ come from the germline V gene (reference sequence). On this clone itself: The sample has other DNA sequences that encode this CDR3 too.

The V call is TRBV7-9, the J call TRBJ2-1; 8 bases agree with TRBD1. This receptor was obtained from a woman in her twenties or thirties with acute or convalescent COVID-19. Sequences were obtained from peripheral blood. The CDR3 protein is CASSGRQGSSYNEQFF. The CDR3, as DNA: TGTGCCAGCAGCGGCCGACAGGGGAGCTCCTACAATGAGCAGTTCTTC. The full variable domain, rest sourced from reference TRBV7-9 and TRBJ2-1, is DTGVSQNPRHKITKRGQNVTFRCDPISEHNRLYWYRQTLGQGPEFLTYFQNEAQLEKSRLLSDRFSAERPKGSFSTLEIQRTEQGDSAMYLCASSGRQGSSYNEQFFGPGTRLTVL.